Listed below are T cell receptor beta chains from one sample, sequenced in a study of cytomegalovirus exposure and HLA in healthy donors. Measured with immunoSEQ multiplex PCR; TCRdb has only the in-frame clones, and not every one. The table has about 160,000 clones, roughly 72% seen once. Sequences were obtained from PBMCs. The receptor source for this set is a man aged 35-49 years in good health and CMV-seronegative. CDR3s include the opening cysteine and the closing phenylalanine or tryptophan. D genes are given only for firm matches. Clone size appears in some rows only: once, few, many, or a class for an expanded clone.

13	TRBV7-2	-	TRBJ2-2	-	TGTGCCAGCACGAGGACGAACACCGGGGAGCTGTTTTTT	CASTRTNTGELFF
16	TRBV19	-	TRBJ2-1	TRBD2	TGTGCCACCCGACCGCCACTAGCGGGAGGGTACAATGAGCAGTTCTTC	CATRPPLAGGYNEQFF
14	TRBV5-1	-	TRBJ2-7	-	TGCGCCAGCAGTTTTGCCGGTGAGAGCTACGAGCAGTACTTC	CASSFAGESYEQYF
15	TRBV28	few	TRBJ2-2	-	TGTGCCAGCAGTTCCCCGGGTCTGGGCACCGGGGAGCTGTTTTTT	CASSSPGLGTGELFF
15	TRBV5-6	-	TRBJ2-2	-	TGTGCCAGCAGCGCGGGACAGACCAACACCGGGGAGCTGTTTTTT	CASSAGQTNTGELFF
17	TRBV18	-	TRBJ2-1	TRBD1	TGTGCCAGCTCACCGGGACAGGGCCGTTCCTTTTACAATGAGCAGTTCTTC	CASSPGQGRSFYNEQFF
9	TRBV7-9	-	TRBJ1-5	-	TGTTCCGTTGGCCAGCCCCAGCATTTT	CSVGQPQHF
13	TRBV9	-	TRBJ1-1	-	TGTGCCAGCAGCTCCGGGAGGGGGACTGAAGCTTTCTTT	CASSSGRGTEAFF
14	TRBV6-1	few	TRBJ2-3	-	TGTGCCAGCAGCCCGACTAGGTCGACAGATACGCAGTATTTT	CASSPTRSTDTQYF
14	TRBV6-1	once	TRBJ2-2	-	TGTGCCAGCAGTGCCATAACAGAGACCGGGGAGCTGTTTTTT	CASSAITETGELFF
18	TRBV4-1	-	TRBJ2-3	-	TGCGCCAGCAGCCAACCCGACAGAATTCCAAACCCCACAGATACGCAGTATTTT	CASSQPDRIPNPTDTQYF
14	TRBV7-9	-	TRBJ1-4	TRBD1	TGTTCCAGCAGCCTGCGACAGGGGGGAGAAAAACTGTTTTTT	CSSSLRQGGEKLFF
14	TRBV7-3	-	TRBJ2-2	-	TGTGCCAGCAGCTTAATCTCGAACACCGGGGAGCTGTTTTTT	CASSLISNTGELFF
14	TRBV11-2	-	TRBJ2-7	-	TGTGCCAGCAGTACAAGCGGGGACATCTACGAGCAGTACTTC	CASSTSGDIYEQYF
15	TRBV7-8	-	TRBJ2-5	-	TGTGCCAGCAGTTCAGGGCAGGGAGGTCGAGAGACCCAGTACTTC	CASSSGQGGRETQYF
14	TRBV6-5	once	TRBJ1-5	-	TGTGCCAGCAGTCACATCGTTAGCGATCAGCCCCAGCATTTT	CASSHIVSDQPQHF
20	TRBV30	-	TRBJ2-1	TRBD1	TGTGCCTGGAGTGGACTATCGGGACAGTCTTTTGAGGGCTCCTACAATGAGCAGTTCTTC	CAWSGLSGQSFEGSYNEQFF
14	TRBV7-3	-	TRBJ2-2	-	TGTGCCAGCAGCCCTGGACTGGGGAGCGGGGAGCTGTTTTTT	CASSPGLGSGELFF
11	TRBV20-1	-	TRBJ1-2	-	TGCAGTGCACGGGACTTCCCCCGCTACACCTTC	CSARDFPRYTF
15	TRBV28	-	TRBJ1-2	-	TGTGCCAGCAGTCCTTTTGGAAGGGGGTTCAGTGGCTACACCTTC	CASSPFGRGFSGYTF
16	TRBV29-1	-	TRBJ2-3	-	TGCAGCGTTCGGAGGCTAGGCAGGGGAGTCCAACATACGCAGTATTTT	CSVRRLGRGVQHTQYF
13	TRBV30	few	TRBJ2-2	TRBD2	TGTGCCTGGACTAGCGGAAATAGCGGGGAGCTGTTTTTT	CAWTSGNSGELFF
13	TRBV28	-	TRBJ2-7	TRBD2	TGTGCCAGCAGTCTCCGGGAGGGCTACGAGCAGTACTTC	CASSLREGYEQYF
12	TRBV5-4	-	TRBJ1-1	-	TGTGCCAGCAGCTTTTCTGGCAGGGGAGCTTTCTTT	CASSFSGRGAFF
15	TRBV7-3	-	TRBJ2-3	-	TGTGCCAGCAGCTTTTGGCCGAATCCCACAGATACGCAGTATTTT	CASSFWPNPTDTQYF
15	TRBV7-2	-	TRBJ2-3	TRBD2	TGTGCCAGCAGCATGTCACTAGCGGAGAGGGATACGCAGTATTTT	CASSMSLAERDTQYF
14	TRBV9	-	TRBJ1-2	TRBD1	TGTGCCAGCAGCCGGGGACAGAGTAACTATGGCTACACCTTC	CASSRGQSNYGYTF
14	TRBV7-9	-	TRBJ1-5	-	TGTGCCAGCAGCTTTAGCAGGGGCAATCAGCCCCAGCATTTT	CASSFSRGNQPQHF
15	TRBV6-5	-	TRBJ1-5	-	TGTGCCAGCAGTCTCCAGGGGTTTAAGAATCAGCCCCAGCATTTT	CASSLQGFKNQPQHF
16	TRBV2	-	TRBJ1-4	-	TGTGCCAGCGAGCGGCCTAAGAAGGGTAGTAGTGAAAAACTGTTTTTT	CASERPKKGSSEKLFF
17	TRBV5-4	-	TRBJ2-3	TRBD2	TGTGCCAGCAGCTCAGGGTGGGCTAGCGGGAATTGGGATACGCAGTATTTT	CASSSGWASGNWDTQYF
16	TRBV5-1	-	TRBJ1-1	-	TGCGCCAGCAGCTTGGCCAATGGGGGCATGAACACTGAAGCTTTCTTT	CASSLANGGMNTEAFF
13	TRBV19	once	TRBJ2-2	-	TGTGCCAGTAGTATCGTGGGGGGCGGGGAGCTGTTTTTT	CASSIVGGGELFF
15	TRBV5-5	-	TRBJ1-1	-	TGTGCCAGCAGCGTCATTGGGGGGTTTGTGACTGAAGCTTTCTTT	CASSVIGGFVTEAFF
14	TRBV6-6	few	TRBJ1-1	TRBD1	TGTGCCAGCAGGGACAGGGGGGAGGTCACTGAAGCTTTCTTT	CASRDRGEVTEAFF
16	TRBV11-2	-	TRBJ2-4	-	TGTGCCAGCAGCCCAGTATACGGGGAGGGGGAAAACATTCAGTACTTC	CASSPVYGEGENIQYF
18	TRBV5-1	few	TRBJ2-5	TRBD2	TGCGCCAGCAGCTACTATGGGACTAGCGGGGCTTACCAAGAGACCCAGTACTTC	CASSYYGTSGAYQETQYF
17	TRBV5-1	few	TRBJ2-3	TRBD2	TGCGCCAGCAGCTTGGGGACTAGCGGGAGGGGAGAAGATACGCAGTATTTT	CASSLGTSGRGEDTQYF
12	TRBV6-1	-	TRBJ1-2	-	TGTGCCAGCAGTTTTCAGGGTGGTGGCTACACCTTC	CASSFQGGGYTF
14	TRBV6-1	-	TRBJ2-3	-	TGTGCCAGCAGTGAAGGCCCAGGGGCAGATACGCAGTATTTT	CASSEGPGADTQYF
15	TRBV27	-	TRBJ2-1	-	TGTGCCAGCAGTGTTACGGTAAGCTCCTACAATGAGCAGTTCTTC	CASSVTVSSYNEQFF
13	TRBV11-2	-	TRBJ2-1	-	TGTGCCAGCAGCTTAGCAGGGAAGTCCGAGCAGTTCTTC	CASSLAGKSEQFF
14	TRBV14	-	TRBJ2-3	-	TGTGCCACCAAAATACATGGGGGGGACAGGACGCAGTATTTT	CATKIHGGDRTQYF
18	TRBV7-8	-	TRBJ1-4	-	TGTGCCAGCAGCTTAGACTCCGGCCCGGGGTCAACTAATGAAAAACTGTTTTTT	CASSLDSGPGSTNEKLFF
14	TRBV5-1	-	TRBJ2-5	TRBD2	TGCGCCAGCAGCCGGACTAGCGGCCAAGAGACCCAGTACTTC	CASSRTSGQETQYF
13	TRBV27	-	TRBJ1-2	-	TGTGCCAGCAGGCTATCAGACACGGGGGGCTACACCTTC	CASRLSDTGGYTF
16	TRBV9	-	TRBJ2-2	TRBD2	TGTGCCAGCAGCGTATCTAGCGGGGGTTTCACCGGGGAGCTGTTTTTT	CASSVSSGGFTGELFF
17	TRBV12-5	-	TRBJ2-2	-	TGTGCTAGTGGTTTGAGTTTCAGGGGATTCCGAACCGGGGAGCTGTTTTTT	CASGLSFRGFRTGELFF
13	TRBV11-1	-	TRBJ2-7	-	TGTGCCAGCAGCTTAATCGGCTCCTACGAGCAGTACTTC	CASSLIGSYEQYF
14	TRBV4-1	-	TRBJ2-7	-	TGCGCCAGCAGCCAAGACAGGGCCTCCTACGAGCAGTACTTC	CASSQDRASYEQYF
14	TRBV28	-	TRBJ2-7	-	TGTGCCAGCAGTTTAGCGGCACACCCCTACGAGCAGTACTTC	CASSLAAHPYEQYF
11	TRBV28	-	TRBJ1-4	-	TGTGCCAGCAGTTTTCAGGGTAGACTGTTTTTT	CASSFQGRLFF
18	TRBV19	-	TRBJ1-1	-	TGTGCCAGTAGTATACGTGCAGGTAGGGGGAGTGAGAACACTGAAGCTTTCTTT	CASSIRAGRGSENTEAFF
13	TRBV6-4	-	TRBJ2-3	-	TGTGCCAGCAGTGGGGAGCCACCAGATACGCAGTATTTT	CASSGEPPDTQYF
15	TRBV5-5	-	TRBJ2-1	TRBD2	TGTGCCAGCAGCCGGACTAGCGGGAGGGACAATGAGCAGTTCTTC	CASSRTSGRDNEQFF
15	TRBV7-2	once	TRBJ1-5	TRBD1	TGTGCCAGCAGCTTAAAGGGACAGGGGGGTCAGCCCCAGCATTTT	CASSLKGQGGQPQHF
14	TRBV6-5	few	TRBJ2-1	-	TGTGCCAGCAGTTACGGGGGCAGCTACAATGAGCAGTTCTTC	CASSYGGSYNEQFF
13	TRBV18	-	TRBJ1-1	TRBD1	TGTGCCAGCTCCCGGGACAGAAACACTGAAGCTTTCTTT	CASSRDRNTEAFF
14	TRBV10-2	-	TRBJ1-1	-	TGCGCCAGCAGTGAGGGGGGAGGGAGGCCTGAAGCTTTCTTT	CASSEGGGRPEAFF